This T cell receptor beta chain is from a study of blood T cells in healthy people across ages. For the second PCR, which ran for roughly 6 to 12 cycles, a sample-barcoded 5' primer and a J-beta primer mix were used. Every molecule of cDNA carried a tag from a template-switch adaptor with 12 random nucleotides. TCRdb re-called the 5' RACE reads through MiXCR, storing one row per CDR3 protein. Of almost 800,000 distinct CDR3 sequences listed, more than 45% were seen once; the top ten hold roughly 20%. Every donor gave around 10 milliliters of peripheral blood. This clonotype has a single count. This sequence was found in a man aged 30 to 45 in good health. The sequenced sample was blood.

The CDR3 DNA reads as TGTGCCAGCAGTCCTCAGGCCAACGTCCTGACTTTC. Amino acid sequence: CASSPQANVLTF. V gene TRBV28 combines with J gene TRBJ2-6; D is undetermined. CDR3 length: 12 residues. Germline-derived CDR1 and CDR2 are MDHEN and SYDVKM. Trimming pared 5 bases from V and 6 bases from J, leaving 5 bases between.